Included here is one T cell receptor beta chain sequence, with context. In the original workflow: Reference gene primer amplification gave estimated nucleated cell counts. Data came from immunoSEQ multiplex PCR; TCRdb stores just in-frame clones and leaves some out. V, J and clone size reflect that table, while D and trimming were determined from the DNA. Of tens of thousands of clones in the sample, 79% were seen once. The record originates from a study of blood T cell repertoires in COVID-19. Study context: COVID-19 samples, acute and convalescent, were from the United States, Italy and Spain. Sample material is recorded as cDNA or gDNA derived from T cells, B-cell-depleted T cells, or PBMCs.

CDR3 size: 16 residues. V lost 2 bases and J 5 bases, leaving 19 bases between the germline ends. CDR1 and CDR2 from the germline V gene are SGDLS and YYNGEE. The sequence was obtained from a woman in her forties or fifties with acute or convalescent COVID-19. The sequencing input was peripheral blood. This chain uses TRBV9 with TRBJ2-5; perhaps TRBD1 as D (6 bases). The CDR3 bases are TGTGCCAGCAGCGTGAAAGGGACAAGCACGTTGGAGACCCAGTACTTC. It translates to CASSVKGTSTLETQYF.